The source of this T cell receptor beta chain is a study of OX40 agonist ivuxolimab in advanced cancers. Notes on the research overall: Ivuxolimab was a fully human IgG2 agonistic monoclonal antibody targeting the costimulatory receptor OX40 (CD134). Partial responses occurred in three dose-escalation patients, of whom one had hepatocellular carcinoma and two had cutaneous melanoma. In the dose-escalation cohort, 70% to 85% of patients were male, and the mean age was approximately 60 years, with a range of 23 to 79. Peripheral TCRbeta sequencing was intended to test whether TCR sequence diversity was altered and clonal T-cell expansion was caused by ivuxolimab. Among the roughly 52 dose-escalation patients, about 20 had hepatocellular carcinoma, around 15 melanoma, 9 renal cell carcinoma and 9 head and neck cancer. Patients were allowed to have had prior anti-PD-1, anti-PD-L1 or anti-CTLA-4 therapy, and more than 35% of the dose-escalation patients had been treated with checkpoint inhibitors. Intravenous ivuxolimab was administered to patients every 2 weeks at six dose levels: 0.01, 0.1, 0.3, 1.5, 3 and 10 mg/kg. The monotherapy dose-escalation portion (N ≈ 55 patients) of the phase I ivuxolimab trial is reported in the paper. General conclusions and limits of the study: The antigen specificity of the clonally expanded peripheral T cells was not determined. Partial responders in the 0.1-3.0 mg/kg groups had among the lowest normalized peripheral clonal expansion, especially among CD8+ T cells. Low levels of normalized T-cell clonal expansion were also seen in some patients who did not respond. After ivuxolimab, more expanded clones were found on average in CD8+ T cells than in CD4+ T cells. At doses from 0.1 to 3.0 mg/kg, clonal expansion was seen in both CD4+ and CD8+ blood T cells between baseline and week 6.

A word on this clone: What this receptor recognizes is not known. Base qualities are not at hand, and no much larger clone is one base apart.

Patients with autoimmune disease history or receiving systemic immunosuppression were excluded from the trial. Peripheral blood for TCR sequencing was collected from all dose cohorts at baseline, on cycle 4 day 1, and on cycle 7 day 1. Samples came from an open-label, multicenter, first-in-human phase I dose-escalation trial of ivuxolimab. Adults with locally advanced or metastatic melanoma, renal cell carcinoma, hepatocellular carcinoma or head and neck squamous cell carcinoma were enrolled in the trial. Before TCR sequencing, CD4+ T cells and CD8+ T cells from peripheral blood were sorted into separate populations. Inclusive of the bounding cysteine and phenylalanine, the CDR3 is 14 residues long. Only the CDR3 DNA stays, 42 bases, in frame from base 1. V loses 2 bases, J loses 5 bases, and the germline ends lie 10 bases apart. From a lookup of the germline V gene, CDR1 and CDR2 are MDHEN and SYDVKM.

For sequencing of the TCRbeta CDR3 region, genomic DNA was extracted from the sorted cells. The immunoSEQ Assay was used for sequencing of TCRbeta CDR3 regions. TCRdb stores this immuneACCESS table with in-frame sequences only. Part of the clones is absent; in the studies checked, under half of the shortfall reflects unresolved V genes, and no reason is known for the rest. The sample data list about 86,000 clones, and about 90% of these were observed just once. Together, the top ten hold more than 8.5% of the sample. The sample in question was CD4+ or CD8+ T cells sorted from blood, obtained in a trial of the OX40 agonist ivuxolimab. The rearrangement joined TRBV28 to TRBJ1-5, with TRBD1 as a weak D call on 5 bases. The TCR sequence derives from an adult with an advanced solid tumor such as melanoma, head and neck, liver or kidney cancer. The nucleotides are TGTGCCAGCAGTTTACGAGGGGAATATCAGCCCCAGCATTTT. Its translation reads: CASSLRGEYQPQHF.